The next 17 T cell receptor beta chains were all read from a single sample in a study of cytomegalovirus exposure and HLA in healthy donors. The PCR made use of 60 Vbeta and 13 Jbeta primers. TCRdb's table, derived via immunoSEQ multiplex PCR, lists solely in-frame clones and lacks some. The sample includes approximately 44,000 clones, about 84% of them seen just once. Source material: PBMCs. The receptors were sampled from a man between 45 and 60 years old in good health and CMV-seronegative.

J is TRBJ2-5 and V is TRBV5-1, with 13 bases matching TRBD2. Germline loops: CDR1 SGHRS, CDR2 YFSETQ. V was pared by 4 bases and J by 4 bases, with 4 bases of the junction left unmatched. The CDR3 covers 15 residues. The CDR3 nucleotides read TGCGCCAGCAGCCCTGGACTAGCGGGAGCAGAGACCCAGTACTTC. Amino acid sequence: CASSPGLAGAETQYF.

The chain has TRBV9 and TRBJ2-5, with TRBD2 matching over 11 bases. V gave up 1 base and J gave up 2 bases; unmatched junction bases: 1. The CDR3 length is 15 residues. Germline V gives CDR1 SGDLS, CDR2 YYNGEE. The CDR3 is CASSVLAGGQETQYF. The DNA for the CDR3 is TGTGCCAGCAGCGTACTAGCGGGGGGTCAAGAGACCCAGTACTTC.

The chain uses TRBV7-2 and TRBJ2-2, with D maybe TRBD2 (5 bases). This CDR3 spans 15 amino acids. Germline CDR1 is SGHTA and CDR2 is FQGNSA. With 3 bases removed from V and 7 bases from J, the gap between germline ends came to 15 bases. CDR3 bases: TGTGCCAGCAGCTTGGTAGCGACCTCGGGCGGGGAGCTGTTTTTT. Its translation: CASSLVATSGGELFF.

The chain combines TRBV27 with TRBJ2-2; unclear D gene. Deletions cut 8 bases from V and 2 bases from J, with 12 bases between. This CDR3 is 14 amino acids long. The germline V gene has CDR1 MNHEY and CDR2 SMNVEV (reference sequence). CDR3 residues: CASWSSLNTGELFF. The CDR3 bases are TGTGCCAGCTGGTCTAGTCTTAACACCGGGGAGCTGTTTTTT.

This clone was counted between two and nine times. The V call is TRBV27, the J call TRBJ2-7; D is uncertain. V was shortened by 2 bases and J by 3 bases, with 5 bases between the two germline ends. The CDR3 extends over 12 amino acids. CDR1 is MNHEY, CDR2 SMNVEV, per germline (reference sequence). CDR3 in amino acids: CASSLRGYEQYF. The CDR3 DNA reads TGTGCCAGCAGTTTACGAGGCTACGAGCAGTACTTC.

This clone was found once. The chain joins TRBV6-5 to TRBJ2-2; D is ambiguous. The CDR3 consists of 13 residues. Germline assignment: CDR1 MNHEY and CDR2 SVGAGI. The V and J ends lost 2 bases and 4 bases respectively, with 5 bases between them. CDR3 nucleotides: TGTGCCAGCAGTTACCTCCCCACCGGGGAGCTGTTTTTT. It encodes CASSYLPTGELFF.

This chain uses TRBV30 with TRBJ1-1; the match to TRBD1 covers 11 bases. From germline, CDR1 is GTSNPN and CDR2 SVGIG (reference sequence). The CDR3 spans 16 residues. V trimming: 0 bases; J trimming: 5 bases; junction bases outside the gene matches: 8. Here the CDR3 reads CAWSVLDRGRFTEAFF. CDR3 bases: TGTGCCTGGAGTGTACTGGACAGGGGGCGGTTTACTGAAGCTTTCTTT. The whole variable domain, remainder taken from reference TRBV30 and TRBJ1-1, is SQTIHQWPATLVQPVGSPLSLECTVEGTSNPNLYWYRQAAGRGLQLLFYSVGIGQISSEVPQNLSASRPQDRQFILSSKKLLLSDSGFYLCAWSVLDRGRFTEAFFGQGTRLTVV.

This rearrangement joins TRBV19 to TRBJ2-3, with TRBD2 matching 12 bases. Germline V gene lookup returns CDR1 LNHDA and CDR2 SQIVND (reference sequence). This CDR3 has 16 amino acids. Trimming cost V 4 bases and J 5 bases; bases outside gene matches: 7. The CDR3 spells CASSTLAGGPQDTQYF. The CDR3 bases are TGTGCCAGTAGTACGCTAGCGGGAGGGCCCCAAGATACGCAGTATTTT.

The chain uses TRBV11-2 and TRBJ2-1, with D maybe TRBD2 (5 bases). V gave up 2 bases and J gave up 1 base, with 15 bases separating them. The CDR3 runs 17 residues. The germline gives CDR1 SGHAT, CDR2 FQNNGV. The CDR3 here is CASSLSVGITSYNEQFF. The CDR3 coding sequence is TGTGCCAGCAGCTTATCCGTCGGGATAACGTCCTACAATGAGCAGTTCTTC.

CDR3 in DNA: TGTGCCAGCATACTATTGACAGGGTCTCGTCTGGCTTTCTTT. Amino acids: CASILLTGSRLAFF. J is TRBJ1-1 and V is TRBV6-1; 7 bases align to TRBD1. CDR3 length: 14 residues. CDR1 and CDR2 (germline): MNHNS, SASEGT. J gave up 11 bases and V 7 bases, and 16 bases lay outside the gene matches.

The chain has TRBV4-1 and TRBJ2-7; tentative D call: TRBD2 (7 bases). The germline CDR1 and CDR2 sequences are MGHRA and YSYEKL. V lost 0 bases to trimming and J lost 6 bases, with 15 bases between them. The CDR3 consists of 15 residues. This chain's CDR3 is CASSQEGGGAAEQYF. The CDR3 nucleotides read TGCGCCAGCAGCCAAGAGGGAGGGGGGGCCGCCGAGCAGTACTTC.

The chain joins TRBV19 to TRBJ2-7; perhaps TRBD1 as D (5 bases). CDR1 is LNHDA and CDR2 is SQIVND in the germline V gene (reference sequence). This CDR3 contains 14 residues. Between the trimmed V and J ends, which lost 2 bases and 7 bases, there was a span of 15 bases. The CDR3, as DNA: TGTGCCAGTAGTATAACGTCAGGGTCTGGAGAGCAGTACTTC. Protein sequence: CASSITSGSGEQYF.

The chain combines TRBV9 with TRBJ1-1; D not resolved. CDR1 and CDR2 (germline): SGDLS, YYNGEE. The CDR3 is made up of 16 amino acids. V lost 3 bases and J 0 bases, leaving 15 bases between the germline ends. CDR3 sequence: CASSAVGRSLNTEAFF. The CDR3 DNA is TGTGCCAGCAGCGCAGTGGGCCGATCCTTGAACACTGAAGCTTTCTTT.

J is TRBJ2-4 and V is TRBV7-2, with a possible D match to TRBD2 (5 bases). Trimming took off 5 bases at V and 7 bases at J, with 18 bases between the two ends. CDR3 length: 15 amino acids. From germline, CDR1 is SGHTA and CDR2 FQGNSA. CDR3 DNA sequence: TGTGCCAGCAGCGCCCCCGGGGAAAGGATGAACATTCAGTACTTC. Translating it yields CASSAPGERMNIQYF.

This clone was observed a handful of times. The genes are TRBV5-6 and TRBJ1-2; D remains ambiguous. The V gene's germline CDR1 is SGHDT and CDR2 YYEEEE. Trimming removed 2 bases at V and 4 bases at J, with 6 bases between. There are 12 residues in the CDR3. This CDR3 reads CASSFPSYGYTF. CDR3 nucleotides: TGTGCCAGCAGCTTCCCCAGCTATGGCTACACCTTC. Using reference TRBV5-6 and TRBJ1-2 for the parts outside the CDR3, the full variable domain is DAGVTQSPTHLIKTRGQQVTLRCSPKSGHDTVSWYQQALGQGPQFIFQYYEEEERQRGNFPDRFSGHQFPNYSSELNVNALLLGDSALYLCASSFPSYGYTFGSGTRLTVV.

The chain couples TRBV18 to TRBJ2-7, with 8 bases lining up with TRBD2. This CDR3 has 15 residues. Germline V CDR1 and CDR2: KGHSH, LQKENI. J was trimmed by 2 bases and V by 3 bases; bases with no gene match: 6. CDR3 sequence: CASSPDLAGTYEQYF. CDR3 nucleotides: TGTGCCAGCTCACCGGACTTAGCGGGGACCTACGAGCAGTACTTC.

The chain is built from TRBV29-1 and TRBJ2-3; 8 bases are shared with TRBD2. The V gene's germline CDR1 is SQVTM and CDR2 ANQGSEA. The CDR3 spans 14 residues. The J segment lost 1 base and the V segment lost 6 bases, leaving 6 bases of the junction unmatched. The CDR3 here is CSVTSVFGTDTQYF. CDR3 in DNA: TGCAGCGTGACTAGCGTATTTGGCACAGATACGCAGTATTTT.